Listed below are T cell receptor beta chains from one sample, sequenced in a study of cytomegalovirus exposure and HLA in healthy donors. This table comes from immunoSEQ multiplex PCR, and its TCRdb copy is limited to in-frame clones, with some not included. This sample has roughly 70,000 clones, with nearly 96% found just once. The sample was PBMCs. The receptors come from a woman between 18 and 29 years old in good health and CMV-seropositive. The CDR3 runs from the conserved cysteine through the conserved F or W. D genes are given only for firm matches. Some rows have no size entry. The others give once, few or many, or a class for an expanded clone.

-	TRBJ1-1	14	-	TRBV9	TGTGCCAGCAGCGTAGCTGCAGGGAACACTGAAGCTTTCTTT	CASSVAAGNTEAFF
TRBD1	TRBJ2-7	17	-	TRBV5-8	TGTGCCAGCAGTCCCACCTCGGGAGGACAGGGGATAGACGAGCAGTACTTC	CASSPTSGGQGIDEQYF
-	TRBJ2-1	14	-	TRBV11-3	TGTGCCAGCAGCGCCAGCGGTTCCTACAATGAGCAGTTCTTC	CASSASGSYNEQFF
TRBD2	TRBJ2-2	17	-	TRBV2	TGTGCCAGCAGGTCCATCCCGGGACTAGCTTCGAGCGGGGAGCTGTTTTTT	CASRSIPGLASSGELFF
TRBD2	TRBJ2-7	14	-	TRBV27	TGTGCCAGCGGTAGGGCGGGGAGGGTCTACGAGCAGTACTTC	CASGRAGRVYEQYF
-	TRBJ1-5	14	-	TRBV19	TGTGCCAGTAGTATAGGGGCCTACAATCAGCCCCAGCATTTT	CASSIGAYNQPQHF
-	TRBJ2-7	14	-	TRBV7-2	TGTGCCAGCAGCTTCAGGACTCCCGCCTACGAGCAGTACTTC	CASSFRTPAYEQYF
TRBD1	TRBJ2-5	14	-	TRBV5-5	TGTGCCAGCAGCTTACTGACAGGGGGCGAGACCCAGTACTTC	CASSLLTGGETQYF
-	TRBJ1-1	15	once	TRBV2	TGTGCCAGCAGCCCCGCCATTGGGCTGAACACTGAAGCTTTCTTT	CASSPAIGLNTEAFF
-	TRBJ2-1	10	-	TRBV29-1	TGCAGCGCGGAGTACAATGAGCAGTTCTTC	CSAEYNEQFF
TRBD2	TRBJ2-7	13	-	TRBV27	TGTGCCAGCACCCGACTAGCGGGAGACGAGCAGTACTTC	CASTRLAGDEQYF
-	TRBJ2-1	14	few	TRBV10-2	TGCGCCAGCAACAACGGGAGGGGGCTCAATGAGCAGTTCTTC	CASNNGRGLNEQFF
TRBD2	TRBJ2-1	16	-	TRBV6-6	TGTGCCAGCAGTATACTAGCGGACAGCTCCTACAATGAGCAGTTCTTC	CASSILADSSYNEQFF
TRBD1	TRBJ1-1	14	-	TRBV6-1	TGTGCCAGCAGTCCGACGCCGAGGGACAGAGAAGCTTTCTTT	CASSPTPRDREAFF
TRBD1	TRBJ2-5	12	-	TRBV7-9	TGTGCCAGCGTAGCAGGGGGAGAGACCCAGTACTTC	CASVAGGETQYF
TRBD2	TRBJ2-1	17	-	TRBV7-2	TGTGCCAGCAGCTTGTTGTCCCTTGCTAGCGGGAGCAATGAGCAGTTCTTC	CASSLLSLASGSNEQFF
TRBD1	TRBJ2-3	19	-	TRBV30	TGTGCCTGGAGAGCCCCTGTCCCGGGACAGGTGATTAGCACAGATACGCAGTATTTT	CAWRAPVPGQVISTDTQYF
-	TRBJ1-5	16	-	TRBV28	TGTGCCAGCAGTTGGGGCAGGGGAAATCGCAATCAGCCCCAGCATTTT	CASSWGRGNRNQPQHF
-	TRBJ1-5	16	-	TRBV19	TGTGCCAGTAGTATAGCCACAGGGCCGGGCAATCAGCCCCAGCATTTT	CASSIATGPGNQPQHF
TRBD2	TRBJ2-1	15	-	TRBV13	TGTGCCAGCAGCTTAGAAGGACTAGCTCAAAATGAGCAGTTCTTC	CASSLEGLAQNEQFF
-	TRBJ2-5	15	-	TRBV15	TGTGCCACCAGTCCCTCAGGACATCCAGGGGAGACCCAGTACTTC	CATSPSGHPGETQYF
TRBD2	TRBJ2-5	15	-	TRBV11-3	TGTGCCAGCAGCTCGGGACTAGCGGAGCAAGAGACCCAGTACTTC	CASSSGLAEQETQYF
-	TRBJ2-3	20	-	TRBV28	TGTGCCAGCAGTAGACCTCGTCAGGGTCTACACGTCCTATACACAGATACGCAGTATTTT	CASSRPRQGLHVLYTDTQYF
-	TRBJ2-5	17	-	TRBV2	TGTGCCAGCAGTAAGACTTGGGGGCTAGCGGTTCAAGAGACCCAGTACTTC	CASSKTWGLAVQETQYF
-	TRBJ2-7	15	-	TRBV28	TGTGCCAGCAGTCCGCGGCTGATCGCCTCCTACGAGCAGTACTTC	CASSPRLIASYEQYF
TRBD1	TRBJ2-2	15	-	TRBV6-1	TGTGCCAGCACTAAACAGGGGCGGAGTACCGGGGAGCTGTTTTTT	CASTKQGRSTGELFF
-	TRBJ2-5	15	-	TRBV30	TGTGCCTGGTCCCGTGGGGGGAGTTTCAAAGAGACCCAGTACTTC	CAWSRGGSFKETQYF
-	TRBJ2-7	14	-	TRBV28	TGTGCCAGCAGCGGGCCTAGCTTCTCCTACGAGCAGTACTTC	CASSGPSFSYEQYF
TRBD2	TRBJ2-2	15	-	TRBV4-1	TGCGCCAGCAGCCTGAGCGGGAGGGAGGCCGGGGAGCTGTTTTTT	CASSLSGREAGELFF
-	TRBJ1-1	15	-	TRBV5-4	TGTGCCAGCAGCCCGAGGGGGGGGTCTAACACTGAAGCTTTCTTT	CASSPRGGSNTEAFF
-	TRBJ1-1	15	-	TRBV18	TGTGCCAGCTCACCCCGACAGGTTGTGGGCACTGAAGCTTTCTTT	CASSPRQVVGTEAFF
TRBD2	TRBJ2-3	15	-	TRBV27	TGTGCCAGCAGTTCCCAGCGGGAGATGGCAGATACGCAGTATTTT	CASSSQREMADTQYF
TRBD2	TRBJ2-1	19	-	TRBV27	TGTGCCAGCAGTTTGCGTCGGGCTAGCGGGAGTTACCCCTACAATGAGCAGTTCTTC	CASSLRRASGSYPYNEQFF
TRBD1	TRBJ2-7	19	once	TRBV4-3	TGCGCCAGCAGCCAGGACAGACAGGGGGCCCACCCGCCATCCTACGAGCAGTACTTC	CASSQDRQGAHPPSYEQYF
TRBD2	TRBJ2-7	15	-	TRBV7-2	TGTGCCAGCAGCTCCCTAGCGGGGATCTCCTACGAGCAGTACTTC	CASSSLAGISYEQYF
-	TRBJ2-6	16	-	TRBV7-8	TGTGCCAGCAGCCCCGATGCAGGGGTTGGGGCCAACGTCCTGACTTTC	CASSPDAGVGANVLTF
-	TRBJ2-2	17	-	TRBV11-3	TGTGCCAGTTCTTCTTACCTAAGCGGAGGGAACACCGGGGAGCTGTTTTTT	CASSSYLSGGNTGELFF
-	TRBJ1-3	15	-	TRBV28	TGTGCCAGCACTAAGGGACTGCTGTCTGGAAACACCATATATTTT	CASTKGLLSGNTIYF
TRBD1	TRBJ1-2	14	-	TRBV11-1	TGTGCCAGCAGCCCTCTTGGACAGGGCTATGGCTACACCTTC	CASSPLGQGYGYTF
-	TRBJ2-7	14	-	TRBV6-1	TGTGCCAGCCTTCAACGTGGTTCTACCTACGAGCAGTACTTC	CASLQRGSTYEQYF
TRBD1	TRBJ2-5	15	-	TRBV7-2	TGTGCCAGCAGCGACATGACAGGGGGAAAAGAGACCCAGTACTTC	CASSDMTGGKETQYF
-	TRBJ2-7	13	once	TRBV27	TGTGCCAGCAGTTTTCGAATTTCCTACGAACAGTACTTC	CASSFRISYEQYF
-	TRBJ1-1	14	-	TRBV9	TGTGCCAGCAGCGTAGCTGTTGCGGACACTGAAGCTTTCTTT	CASSVAVADTEAFF
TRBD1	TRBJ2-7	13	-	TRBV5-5	TGTGCCAGCAGCTTAGGGGGCCGCTACGAGCAGTACTTC	CASSLGGRYEQYF
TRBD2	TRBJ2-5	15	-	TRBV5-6	TGTGCCAGCAGCCAGGGACTAGGGGGGTCAGAGACCCAGTACTTC	CASSQGLGGSETQYF
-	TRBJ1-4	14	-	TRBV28	TGTGCCAGCAGTTTAAGCCAGGGTAACGCCAAACTGTTTTTT	CASSLSQGNAKLFF
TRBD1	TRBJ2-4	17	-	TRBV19	TGTGCCAGTAGTCGAAAAAGGGGACAGGGGGCCAAAAACATTCAGTACTTC	CASSRKRGQGAKNIQYF
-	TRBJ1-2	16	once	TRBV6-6	TGTGCCAGCAGTTACTCGAAGCAGGGGAGAGGGGATGGCTACACCTTC	CASSYSKQGRGDGYTF
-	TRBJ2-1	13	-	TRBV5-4	TGTGCCAGCAGCTTGGTCCAGTACAATGAGCAGTTCTTC	CASSLVQYNEQFF
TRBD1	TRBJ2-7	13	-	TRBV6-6	TGTGCCAGCAGGTCCGGGACAGCCAGCGAGCAGTACTTC	CASRSGTASEQYF